The 2 T cell receptor beta chains presented below share a single source sample, sequenced in a study of vaccination effects on CD4 cells after COVID-19. ViraFEST used viral peptide pools to expand antigen-specific CD4+ T cells before sequencing. The authors isolated CD4+ T cells after around 10 days of culture. All participants had two doses of either the BNT162b2 or mRNA-1273 vaccine. Antigens for these TCRs are unknown. Method: immunoSEQ multiplex PCR; TCRdb's copy keeps in-frame clones and lacks some. The sample yields more than 20,000 clones, 73% seen once. Sequencing used CD4+ T cells from PBMCs cultured with SARS-CoV-2 spike peptides, obtained after COVID-19 vaccination. The receptors here all came from a human donor who received a COVID-19 vaccine.

A single count supports this clone. The chain is built from TRBV5-1 and TRBJ1-2, with 9 bases fitting TRBD1. This CDR3 is 12 amino acids long. V lost 4 bases and J lost 8; bases outside the gene matches: 3. Germline CDR1 reads SGHRS; CDR2 reads YFSETQ. The CDR3 DNA follows: TGCGCCAGCAGCCCTGACAGGGGGGGCTACACCTTC. Translated, it gives CASSPDRGGYTF. The full variable domain, its missing parts supplied by reference TRBV5-1 and TRBJ1-2, is KAGVTQTPRYLIKTRGQQVTLSCSPISGHRSVSWYQQTPGQGLQFLFEYFSETQRNKGNFPGRFSGRQFSNSRSEMNVSTLELGDSALYLCASSPDRGGYTFGSGTRLTVV.

The chain is built from TRBV6-1 and TRBJ1-2; D is unresolved. CDR1 is MNHNS, CDR2 SASEGT, per germline. The CDR3 runs 12 residues. With 3 bases removed from V and 4 bases from J, the gap between germline ends came to 6 bases. The CDR3 DNA follows: TGTGCCAGCAGTGACAGCCTCTATGGCTACACCTTC. It is translated as CASSDSLYGYTF.